The 29 T cell receptor beta chains presented below share a single source sample, sequenced in a study of blood T cells in healthy people across ages. A J-beta primer mix and a sample-barcoded 5' primer were used in a second PCR of about 6 to 12 cycles. TCRdb processed the 5' RACE reads anew with MiXCR; each CDR3 protein has one entry. The top ten clones hold 9.4% of a sample with some 760,000 distinct CDR3 sequences, roughly 25% of them seen once. These data were also reused for a study on T cells of mothers and their children.

Source material: blood. The receptors come from a boy between 5 and 17 years old in good health.

This clonotype was counted only a few times. V usage is TRBV5-1 and J usage is TRBJ1-1; 10 bases line up with TRBD1. The trim removed 3 bases at V and 1 base at J, leaving 3 bases unmatched. Germline V gives CDR1 SGHRS, CDR2 YFSETQ. CDR3 length: 15 amino acids. The CDR3 nucleotides read TGCGCCAGCAGCTCCCGGGACAGGGGGAACACTGAAGCTTTCTTT. This sequence encodes CASSSRDRGNTEAFF. Combining the CDR3 with reference TRBV5-1 and TRBJ1-1 gives the whole variable domain KAGVTQTPRYLIKTRGQQVTLSCSPISGHRSVSWYQQTPGQGLQFLFEYFSETQRNKGNFPGRFSGRQFSNSRSEMNVSTLELGDSALYLCASSSRDRGNTEAFFGQGTRLTVV.

This clonotype occurred a few times. This rearrangement joins TRBV29-1 to TRBJ2-5; 10 nucleotides align to TRBD1. The DNA matches TRBJ2-1 better at its end, which makes the J call doubtful. CDR1 and CDR2 from the germline V gene are SQVTM and ANQGSEA. CDR3 length: 15 residues. CDR3: CSAEVWDRGSNEQFF. In nucleotides, the CDR3 is TGCAGCGCCGAGGTCTGGGACAGGGGCTCCAATGAGCAGTTCTTC.

This clonotype was found a few times. The V and J genes are TRBV6-2 or TRBV6-3 and TRBJ2-5; no reliable D call. This CDR3 spans 13 amino acids. Germline CDR1 and CDR2: MNHEY and SVGEGT. Trimming cost V 11 bases and J 5 bases, with 18 bases left between them. The CDR3 sequence is CASKTAGGETQYF. CDR3 coding DNA: TGTGCCTCAAAAACAGCCGGCGGTGAGACCCAGTACTTC.

This clonotype was detected only a few times. This sequence joins TRBV7-9 and TRBJ2-1, with 9 bases identical to TRBD2. This CDR3 comprises 14 residues. Germline V CDR1 and CDR2: SEHNR, FQNEAQ (reference sequence). With V trimmed by 10 bases and J by 7 bases, 11 bases remained unmatched. The CDR3 DNA reads TGTGCCAACATAGCGGGGGCAGATACAAATGAGCAGTTCTTC. Protein: CANIAGADTNEQFF.

With respect to this clonotype: Germline is not matched at one junction end, which may reflect a read error. The rearrangement joins TRBV5-6 to TRBJ2-1; D gene ambiguous. The CDR3 is made up of 11 amino acids. Germline CDR1 reads SGHDT; CDR2 reads YYEEEE. The CDR3 DNA is TGTGCCAGCAGCTCCGGACCGAGATCAAGCTTC. This sequence encodes CASSSGPRSSF.

The V gene is TRBV5-1, the J gene TRBJ2-1; D may be TRBD2 (7 bases). The V and J ends lost 1 base and 9 bases respectively, with 17 bases between them. The CDR3 is 15 amino acids. Germline V gene data show CDR1 as SGHRS and CDR2 as YFSETQ. For the CDR3, the DNA is TGCGCCAGCAGCTTGCCTAGCGGAGGGGGGGGTGAGCAGTTCTTC. It encodes CASSLPSGGGGEQFF. Complete variable domain (other parts from reference TRBV5-1 and TRBJ2-1): KAGVTQTPRYLIKTRGQQVTLSCSPISGHRSVSWYQQTPGQGLQFLFEYFSETQRNKGNFPGRFSGRQFSNSRSEMNVSTLELGDSALYLCASSLPSGGGGEQFFGPGTRLTVL.

This clonotype was detected only a few times. The junction differs from germline at one of its ends, possibly a read error. The J gene is TRBJ1-2, the V gene TRBV19; possible D gene TRBD1, 5 bases. Per the germline V gene, CDR1 is LNHDA and CDR2 is SQIVND (reference sequence). The CDR3 is made up of 13 amino acids. DNA of the CDR3: TGTGCCAGTAGTATGGACACTGCGACTGGCTACGCCTTC. This encodes CASSMDTATGYAF. The full variable domain, in which reference TRBV19 and TRBJ1-2 provide the parts outside the CDR3, is DGGITQSPKYLFRKEGQNVTLSCEQNLNHDAMYWYRQDPGQGLRLIYYSQIVNDFQKGDIAEGYSVSREKKESFPLTVTSAQKNPTAFYLCASSMDTATGYAFGSGTRLTVV.

This clonotype has a handful of counts. The CDR3 DNA reads as TGTGCCAGCAGCTTAGCGGAGGCAGGTACCGGGGAGCTGTTTTTT. Translation: CASSLAEAGTGELFF. This chain joins TRBV7-9 and TRBJ2-2; a possible D gene is TRBD2 (5 bases). V was trimmed by 0 bases and J by 5 bases, leaving 10 bases between them. Germline CDR1 and CDR2: SEHNR and FQNEAQ (reference sequence). CDR3 length: 15 amino acids.

The rearrangement links TRBV6-5 to TRBJ1-3; 7 nucleotides line up with TRBD1. V shed 6 bases, J shed 0 bases, and the junction held 5 bases outside the gene matches. Looked up from germline, CDR1 is MNHEY and CDR2 is SVGAGI. This CDR3 is 15 amino acids long. CDR3 sequence (DNA): TGTGCCAGCAGAACAGGGGAGAGCTCTGGAAACACCATATATTTT. Protein product: CASRTGESSGNTIYF.

The chain carries TRBV3-1 and TRBJ1-3; tentatively, D is TRBD1 (6 bases). V lost 7 bases and J lost 7, with 17 bases in between. Per germline, CDR1 LGHDT and CDR2 YNNKEL (reference sequence). The CDR3 is 14 amino acids. CDR3 sequence: CASTEGHPQNTIYF. The CDR3 coding sequence is TGTGCCAGCACGGAGGGACACCCCCAGAACACCATATATTTT.

This chain connects TRBV29-1 to TRBJ1-1; 7 bases are shared with TRBD1. This CDR3 contains 14 residues. The V gene end was trimmed by 6 bases and the J gene end by 3 bases; junction bases not matched to a gene: 10. Germline V gene lookup returns CDR1 SQVTM and CDR2 ANQGSEA. CDR3 bases: TGCAGCGTCGATCCTCAGGGGGTGGACACTGAAGCTTTCTTT. It translates to CSVDPQGVDTEAFF.

V and J are TRBV19 and TRBJ1-3; TRBD1 agrees at 7 bases. Germline CDR1 reads LNHDA; CDR2 reads SQIVND (reference sequence). Trimming took 4 bases from V and 0 from J; bases not matched to a gene: 6. CDR3 length: 16 amino acids. The DNA for the CDR3 is TGTGCCAGTAGTACCCCAGGGGGGATCTCTGGAAACACCATATATTTT. Translation: CASSTPGGISGNTIYF.

This clonotype was seen a few times. This chain joins TRBV18 and TRBJ1-2, with D perhaps TRBD1 (5 bases). V was cut by 1 base and J by 6 bases, with 9 bases left in between. Germline values: CDR1 KGHSH, CDR2 LQKENI. CDR3 length equals 13 residues. The CDR3: CASSPREGDGYTF. CDR3 nucleotide sequence: TGTGCCAGCTCACCACGTGAAGGGGATGGCTACACCTTC.

The genes are TRBV4-2 and TRBJ2-5; D is possibly TRBD2 (5 bases). The J call may be mistaken, given a closer DNA end match to TRBJ2-7. CDR3 size: 15 residues. Per the germline V gene, CDR1 is LGHNA and CDR2 is YNFKEQ. The CDR3: CASSQPQRRGHEQYF. The CDR3 DNA follows: TGTGCCAGCAGCCAACCCCAGCGGAGAGGCCACGAGCAGTACTTC.

CDR3 DNA sequence: TGCGCCAGCAGCTTGGTTTCGGGTCGCCAAGAGACCCAGTACTTC. Amino acids: CASSLVSGRQETQYF. The gene calls are TRBV5-1 and TRBJ2-5; no reliable D call. Trimming took off 0 bases at V and 1 base at J, with 10 bases between the two ends. The CDR3 totals 15 residues. From germline, CDR1 is SGHRS and CDR2 YFSETQ. Looking up the rest from reference TRBV5-1 and TRBJ2-5 gives the full variable domain: KAGVTQTPRYLIKTRGQQVTLSCSPISGHRSVSWYQQTPGQGLQFLFEYFSETQRNKGNFPGRFSGRQFSNSRSEMNVSTLELGDSALYLCASSLVSGRQETQYFGPGTRLLVL.

This clonotype has more than one count but fewer than ten. The chain links TRBV5-1 to TRBJ2-6; 8 bases line up with TRBD1. Germline assignment: CDR1 SGHRS and CDR2 YFSETQ. The CDR3 spans 17 residues. J gave up 3 bases and V 4 bases, and 9 bases lay outside the gene matches. The chain's CDR3 is CASSPRPDRVGANVLTF. CDR3 DNA: TGCGCCAGCAGCCCACGACCGGACAGGGTTGGGGCCAACGTCCTGACTTTC.

This clonotype was counted only a few times. The rearrangement links TRBV19 to TRBJ1-2, with D unresolved. This CDR3 region has 14 residues. V dropped 9 bases and J dropped 2 bases, with 16 bases sitting between them. Germline CDR1 and CDR2: LNHDA and SQIVND (reference sequence). The CDR3, as DNA: TGTGCCAGCGCAAGGATCTTTCCCAACTATGGCTACACCTTC. Amino acids: CASARIFPNYGYTF.

V gene TRBV29-1 combines with J gene TRBJ2-1; D ambiguous. Germline CDR1 reads SQVTM; CDR2 reads ANQGSEA. Trimming took 8 bases from V and 1 from J, leaving 6 bases between them. This CDR3 spans 11 amino acids. The DNA of the CDR3 is TGCAGCCCCGGGTCCTACAATGAGCAGTTCTTC. Amino acids: CSPGSYNEQFF.

The chain is built from TRBV6-5 and TRBJ2-2; D ambiguous. In germline, CDR1 is MNHEY, CDR2 SVGAGI. The ends were cut back, 0 bases at V and 5 bases at J, with 7 bases in the middle. The CDR3 totals 14 residues. CDR3 protein: CASSYSIGTGELFF. The CDR3 nucleotides are TGTGCCAGCAGTTACTCGATTGGGACCGGGGAGCTGTTTTTT.

This chain uses TRBV7-8 with TRBJ2-5; 7 bases are shared with TRBD1. Germline CDR1 is SGHVS and CDR2 is FQNEAQ. The CDR3 runs 17 residues. Trimming at V came to 5 bases and at J to 5 bases, leaving 17 bases not matched to a gene. CDR3 nucleotide sequence: TGTGCCAGCAGCCCCTCCCGTGAGCAGGGGGTCTGGGAGACCCAGTACTTC. Translated: CASSPSREQGVWETQYF. Full variable domain (rest looked up from reference TRBV7-8 and TRBJ2-5): GAGVSQSPRYKVAKRGQDVALRCDPISGHVSLFWYQQALGQGPEFLTYFQNEAQLDKSGLPSDRFFAERPEGSVSTLKIQRTQQEDSAVYLCASSPSREQGVWETQYFGPGTRLLVL.

This clonotype was seen more than once but under ten times. This chain links TRBV3-1 with TRBJ2-7; D gene ambiguous. There are 15 residues in the CDR3. Per germline, CDR1 LGHDT and CDR2 YNNKEL (reference sequence). V was shortened by 0 bases and J by 2 bases, with 11 bases between the two germline ends. The CDR3, as DNA: TGTGCCAGCAGCCAAGATTTGGGGTCGCCCTACGAGCAGTACTTC. It codes for CASSQDLGSPYEQYF.

This clonotype was found a few times. The CDR3 DNA reads TGTGCCAGCAGCTTAGGAGTGGACGTTGAAGCTTTCTTT. Translation gives CASSLGVDVEAFF. This rearrangement joins TRBV7-9 to TRBJ1-1; D call uncertain. The length of the CDR3 is 13 residues. Germline loops: CDR1 SEHNR, CDR2 FQNEAQ (reference sequence). V lost 1 base, J lost 7 bases, and 10 bases lay in between.

J is TRBJ2-5 and V is TRBV20-1, with TRBD2 matching 9 bases. The CDR3 is made up of 15 amino acids. The germline V gene has CDR1 DFQATT and CDR2 SNEGSKA (reference sequence). After removal of 0 bases from V and 7 bases from J, the junction contained 9 bases not matched to a gene. The CDR3 coding sequence is TGCAGTGCTAGAGATCTGGGACTAGCTGGGGGGACCCAGTACTTC. Its protein product is CSARDLGLAGGTQYF.

This chain links TRBV12-3 or TRBV12-4 with TRBJ2-5; a possible D gene is TRBD1 (6 bases). The end of the DNA aligns better with TRBJ2-7, so the J call may be wrong. This CDR3 spans 14 amino acids. CDR3 protein: CASRHRDIPYEQYF. The DNA of the CDR3 is TGTGCCAGCAGACACCGGGACATCCCTTACGAGCAGTACTTC.

This clonotype was detected ten times or more. The chain combines TRBV29-1 with TRBJ2-5; tentatively, D is TRBD2 (5 bases). V was clipped by 5 bases and J by 7 bases, with 8 bases between them. The V gene's germline CDR1 is SQVTM and CDR2 ANQGSEA. This CDR3 spans 10 amino acids. CDR3 amino acids: CSVYAGTQYF. CDR3 DNA sequence: TGCAGCGTTTACGCGGGGACCCAGTACTTC.

The rearrangement joins TRBV28 to TRBJ2-3, with 11 nucleotides matching TRBD2. The germline gives CDR1 MDHEN, CDR2 SYDVKM. The CDR3 is 17 amino acids. The V and J ends lost 8 bases and 0 bases, in that order; junction bases with no gene match: 10. This CDR3 is CASRASGRPLSTDTQYF. CDR3 DNA: TGTGCCAGCCGCGCTAGCGGGAGGCCCCTTAGCACAGATACGCAGTATTTT. The full variable domain, with the rest looked up from reference TRBV28 and TRBJ2-3, is DVKVTQSSRYLVKRTGEKVFLECVQDMDHENMFWYRQDPGLGLRLIYFSYDVKMKEKGDIPEGYSVSREKKERFSLILESASTNQTSMYLCASRASGRPLSTDTQYFGPGTRLTVL.

This sequence joins TRBV7-3 and TRBJ2-3, with 14 bases aligning to TRBD2. The CDR3 runs 16 residues. With V trimmed by 4 bases and J by 3 bases, 3 bases remained unmatched. Germline values: CDR1 SGHTA, CDR2 FQGTGA. CDR3 sequence: CASSSGLAGETDTQYF. The CDR3 DNA reads as TGTGCCAGCAGCTCGGGACTAGCGGGAGAAACAGATACGCAGTATTTT.

The gene calls are TRBV27 and TRBJ2-5; 9 bases align to TRBD2. V lost 3 bases, J lost 2 bases, and 4 bases stayed unmatched. CDR3 length: 15 amino acids. Germline V gives CDR1 MNHEY, CDR2 SMNVEV (reference sequence). CDR3 residues: CASSFTTSGQETQYF. In DNA, the CDR3 is TGTGCCAGCAGTTTTACAACTAGCGGGCAAGAGACCCAGTACTTC.

The V call is TRBV6-2 or TRBV6-3, the J call TRBJ2-1; tentatively, D is TRBD1 or TRBD2 (5 bases each). The J call may be wrong; the DNA end is better matched by TRBJ2-7. The CDR3 covers 14 residues. The germline V gene has CDR1 MNHEY and CDR2 SVGEGT. DNA of the CDR3: TGTGCCAGCAGTTACTTCCAGGGACGGGACGAGCAGTACTTC. Its translation: CASSYFQGRDEQYF.